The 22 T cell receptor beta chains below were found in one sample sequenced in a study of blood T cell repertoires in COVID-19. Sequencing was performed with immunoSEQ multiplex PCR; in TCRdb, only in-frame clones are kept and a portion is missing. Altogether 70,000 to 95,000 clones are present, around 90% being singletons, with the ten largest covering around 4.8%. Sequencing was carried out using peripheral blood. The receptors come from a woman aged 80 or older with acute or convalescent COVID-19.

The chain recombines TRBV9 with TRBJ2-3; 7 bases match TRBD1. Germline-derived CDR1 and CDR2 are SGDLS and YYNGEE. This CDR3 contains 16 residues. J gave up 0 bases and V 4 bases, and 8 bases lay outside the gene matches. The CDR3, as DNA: TGTGCCAGCAGCATCACAGGGGCGCCCAGCACAGATACGCAGTATTTT. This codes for CASSITGAPSTDTQYF.

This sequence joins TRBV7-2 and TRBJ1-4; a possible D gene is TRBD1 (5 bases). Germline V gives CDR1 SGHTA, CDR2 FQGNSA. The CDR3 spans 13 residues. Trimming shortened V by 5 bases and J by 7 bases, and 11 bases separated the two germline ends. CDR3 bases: TGTGCCAGCAGCGTAACCAGGGTTGAAAAACTGTTTTTT. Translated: CASSVTRVEKLFF.

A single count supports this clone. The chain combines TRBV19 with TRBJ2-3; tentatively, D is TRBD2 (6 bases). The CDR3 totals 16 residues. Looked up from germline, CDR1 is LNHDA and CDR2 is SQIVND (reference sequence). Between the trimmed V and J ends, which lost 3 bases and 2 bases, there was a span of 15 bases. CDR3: CASSMGLAQNTDTQYF. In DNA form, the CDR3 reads TGTGCCAGTAGTATGGGTCTAGCGCAAAACACAGATACGCAGTATTTT. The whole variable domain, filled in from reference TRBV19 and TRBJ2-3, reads DGGITQSPKYLFRKEGQNVTLSCEQNLNHDAMYWYRQDPGQGLRLIYYSQIVNDFQKGDIAEGYSVSREKKESFPLTVTSAQKNPTAFYLCASSMGLAQNTDTQYFGPGTRLTVL.

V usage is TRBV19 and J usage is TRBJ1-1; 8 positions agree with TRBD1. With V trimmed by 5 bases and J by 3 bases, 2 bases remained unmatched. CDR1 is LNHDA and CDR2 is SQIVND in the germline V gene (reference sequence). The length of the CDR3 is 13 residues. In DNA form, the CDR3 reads TGTGCCAGTAGTGAGACAGGGGACACTGAAGCTTTCTTT. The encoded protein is CASSETGDTEAFF.

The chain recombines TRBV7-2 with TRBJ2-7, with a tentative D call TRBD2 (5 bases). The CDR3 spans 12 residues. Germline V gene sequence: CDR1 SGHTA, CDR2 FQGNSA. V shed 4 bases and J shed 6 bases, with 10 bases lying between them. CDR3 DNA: TGTGCCAGCAGCTCGCTGAGGGTCGAGCAGTACTTC. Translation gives CASSSLRVEQYF.

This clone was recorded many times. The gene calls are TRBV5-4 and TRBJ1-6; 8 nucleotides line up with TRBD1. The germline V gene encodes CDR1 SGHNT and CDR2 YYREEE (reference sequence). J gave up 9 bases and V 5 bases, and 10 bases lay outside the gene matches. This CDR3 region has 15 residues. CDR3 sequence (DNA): TGTGCCAGCAGTTTCGGACAGGGCAACGGTTCACCCCTCCACTTT. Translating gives CASSFGQGNGSPLHF.

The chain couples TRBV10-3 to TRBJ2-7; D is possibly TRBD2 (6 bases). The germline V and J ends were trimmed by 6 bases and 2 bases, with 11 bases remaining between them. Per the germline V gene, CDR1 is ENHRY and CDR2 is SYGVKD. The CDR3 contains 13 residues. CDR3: CAISGDSTYEQYF. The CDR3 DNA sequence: TGTGCCATCAGCGGGGACTCCACCTACGAGCAGTACTTC.

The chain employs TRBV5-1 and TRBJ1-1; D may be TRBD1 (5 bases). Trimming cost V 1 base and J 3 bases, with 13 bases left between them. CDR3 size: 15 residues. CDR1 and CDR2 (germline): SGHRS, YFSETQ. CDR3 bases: TGCGCCAGCAGCTTGTTGTGGGTAGGGGACACTGAAGCTTTCTTT. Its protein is CASSLLWVGDTEAFF. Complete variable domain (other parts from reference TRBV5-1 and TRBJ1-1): KAGVTQTPRYLIKTRGQQVTLSCSPISGHRSVSWYQQTPGQGLQFLFEYFSETQRNKGNFPGRFSGRQFSNSRSEMNVSTLELGDSALYLCASSLLWVGDTEAFFGQGTRLTVV.

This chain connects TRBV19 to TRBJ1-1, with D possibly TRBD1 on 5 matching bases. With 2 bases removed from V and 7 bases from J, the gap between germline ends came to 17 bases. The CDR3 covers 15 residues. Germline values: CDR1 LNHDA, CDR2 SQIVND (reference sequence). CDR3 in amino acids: CASSITGPGGDEAFF. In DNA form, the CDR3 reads TGTGCCAGTAGTATAACTGGCCCTGGGGGGGATGAAGCTTTCTTT.

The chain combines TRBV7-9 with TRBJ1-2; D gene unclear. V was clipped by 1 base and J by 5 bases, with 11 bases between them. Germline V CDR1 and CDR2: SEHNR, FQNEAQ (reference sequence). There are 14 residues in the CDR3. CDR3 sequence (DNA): TGTGCCAGCAGCTTAGAGGCAGGAAAGTATGGCTACACCTTC. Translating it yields CASSLEAGKYGYTF. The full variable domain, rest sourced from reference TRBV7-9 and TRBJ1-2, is DTGVSQNPRHKITKRGQNVTFRCDPISEHNRLYWYRQTLGQGPEFLTYFQNEAQLEKSRLLSDRFSAERPKGSFSTLEIQRTEQGDSAMYLCASSLEAGKYGYTFGSGTRLTVV.

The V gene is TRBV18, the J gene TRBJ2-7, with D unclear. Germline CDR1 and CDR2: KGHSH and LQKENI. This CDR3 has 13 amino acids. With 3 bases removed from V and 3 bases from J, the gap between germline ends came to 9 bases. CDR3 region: CASSPPTGYEQYF. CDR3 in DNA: TGTGCCAGCTCACCTCCGACGGGCTACGAGCAGTACTTC.

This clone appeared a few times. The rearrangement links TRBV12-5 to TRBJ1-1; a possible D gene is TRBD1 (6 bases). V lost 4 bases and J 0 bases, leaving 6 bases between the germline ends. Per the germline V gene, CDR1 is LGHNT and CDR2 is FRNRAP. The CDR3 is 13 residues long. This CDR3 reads CASGWDMNTEAFF. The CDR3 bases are TGTGCTAGTGGTTGGGACATGAACACTGAAGCTTTCTTT.

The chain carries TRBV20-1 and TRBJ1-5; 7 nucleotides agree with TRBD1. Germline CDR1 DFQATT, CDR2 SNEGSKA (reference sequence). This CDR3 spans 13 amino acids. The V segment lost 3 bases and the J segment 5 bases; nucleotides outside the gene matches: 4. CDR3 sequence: CSASDREYQPQHF. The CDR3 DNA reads TGCAGTGCTAGTGACAGGGAATATCAGCCCCAGCATTTT.

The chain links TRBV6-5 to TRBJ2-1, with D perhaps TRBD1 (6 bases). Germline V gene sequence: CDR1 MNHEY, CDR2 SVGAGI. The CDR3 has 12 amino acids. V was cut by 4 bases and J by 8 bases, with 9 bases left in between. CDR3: CASSSTGHEQFF. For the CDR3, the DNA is TGTGCCAGCAGTTCAACAGGGCATGAGCAGTTCTTC.

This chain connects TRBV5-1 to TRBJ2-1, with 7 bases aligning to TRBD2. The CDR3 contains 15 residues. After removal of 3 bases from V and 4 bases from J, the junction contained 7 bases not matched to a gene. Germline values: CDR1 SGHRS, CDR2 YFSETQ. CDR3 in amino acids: CASSSSGDRYNEQFF. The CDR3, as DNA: TGCGCCAGCAGCTCAAGCGGGGACCGGTACAATGAGCAGTTCTTC.

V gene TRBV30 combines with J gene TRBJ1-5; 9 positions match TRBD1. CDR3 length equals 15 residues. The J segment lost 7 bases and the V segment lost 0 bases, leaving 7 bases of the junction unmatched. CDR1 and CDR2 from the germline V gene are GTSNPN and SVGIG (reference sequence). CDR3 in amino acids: CAWSVPGQGIQPQHF. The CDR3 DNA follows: TGTGCCTGGAGTGTACCGGGACAGGGTATCCAGCCCCAGCATTTT.

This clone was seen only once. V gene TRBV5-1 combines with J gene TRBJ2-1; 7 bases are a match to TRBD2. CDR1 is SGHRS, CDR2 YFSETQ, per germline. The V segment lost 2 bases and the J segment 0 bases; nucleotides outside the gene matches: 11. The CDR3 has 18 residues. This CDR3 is CASSFAVGGSSSYNEQFF. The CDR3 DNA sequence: TGCGCCAGCAGCTTTGCTGTGGGAGGGTCCAGCTCCTACAATGAGCAGTTCTTC.

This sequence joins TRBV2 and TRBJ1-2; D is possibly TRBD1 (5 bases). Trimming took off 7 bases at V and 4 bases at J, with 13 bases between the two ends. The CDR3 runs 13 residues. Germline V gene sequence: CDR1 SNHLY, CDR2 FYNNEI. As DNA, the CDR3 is TGTGCCAGCATATATACAGGCAGCTATGGCTACACCTTC. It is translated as CASIYTGSYGYTF.

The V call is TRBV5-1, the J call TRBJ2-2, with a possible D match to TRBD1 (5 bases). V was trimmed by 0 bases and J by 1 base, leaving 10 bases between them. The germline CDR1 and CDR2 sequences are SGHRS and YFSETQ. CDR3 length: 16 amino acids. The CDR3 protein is CASSLGQGKNTGELFF. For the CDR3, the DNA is TGCGCCAGCAGCTTGGGGCAGGGTAAGAACACCGGGGAGCTGTTTTTT.

In DNA form, the CDR3 reads TGTGCCAGCAGGGGCCAGGGTGGCACCGGGGAGCTGTTTTTT. Its protein product is CASRGQGGTGELFF. The chain joins TRBV6-5 to TRBJ2-2, with a possible D match to TRBD1 (5 bases). V was shortened by 6 bases and J by 4 bases, with 12 bases between the two germline ends. The length of the CDR3 is 14 residues. In germline, CDR1 is MNHEY, CDR2 SVGAGI.

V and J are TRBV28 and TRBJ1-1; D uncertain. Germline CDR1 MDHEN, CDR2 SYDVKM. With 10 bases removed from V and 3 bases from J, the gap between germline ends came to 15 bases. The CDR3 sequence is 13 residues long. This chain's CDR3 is CATNNAGYTEAFF. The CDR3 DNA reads TGTGCCACAAACAACGCGGGATACACTGAAGCTTTCTTT.

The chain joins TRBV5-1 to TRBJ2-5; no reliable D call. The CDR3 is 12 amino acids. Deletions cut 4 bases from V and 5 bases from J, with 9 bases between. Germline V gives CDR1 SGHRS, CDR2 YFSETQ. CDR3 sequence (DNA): TGCGCCAGCAGCGTCCCACTGGAGACCCAGTACTTC. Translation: CASSVPLETQYF.